These 2 T cell receptor beta chains were sequenced from one sample in a study of Graves' ophthalmopathy and Graves' hyperthyroidism. RNA transcripts were the template, and TCR beta CDR3 regions were amplified from them. First-round RT-PCR employed HTBI primers, with a second-round multiplex PCR after it. Using its own MiXCR run on the multiplex PCR reads, TCRdb lists one record per CDR3 protein. Among approximately 160,000 distinct CDR3 sequences listed, 35% to 50% were seen once. Sequencing used peripheral blood. The source of these receptors is a young man with Graves' ophthalmopathy.

This clonotype was counted many times. This sequence joins TRBV6-5 and TRBJ1-6; D might be TRBD1 (5 bases). Germline CDR1 and CDR2: MNHEY and SVGAGI. Trimming took 5 bases from V and 0 from J, leaving 17 bases between them. This CDR3 region has 18 residues. The CDR3 sequence is CASSLAGPRSSYNSPLHF. The DNA of the CDR3 is TGTGCCAGCAGTCTCGCGGGACCCAGGAGCTCCTATAATTCACCCCTCCACTTT.

V and J are TRBV12-3 or TRBV12-4 and TRBJ2-5; D unclear. Trimming cost V 0 bases and J 2 bases, with 16 bases left between them. The CDR3 is 17 residues long. The CDR3, as DNA: TGTGCCAGCAGTTTAGCGCTGGTGGTGGCGGCTCAAGAGACCCAGTACTTC. This gives the protein CASSLALVVAAQETQYF.